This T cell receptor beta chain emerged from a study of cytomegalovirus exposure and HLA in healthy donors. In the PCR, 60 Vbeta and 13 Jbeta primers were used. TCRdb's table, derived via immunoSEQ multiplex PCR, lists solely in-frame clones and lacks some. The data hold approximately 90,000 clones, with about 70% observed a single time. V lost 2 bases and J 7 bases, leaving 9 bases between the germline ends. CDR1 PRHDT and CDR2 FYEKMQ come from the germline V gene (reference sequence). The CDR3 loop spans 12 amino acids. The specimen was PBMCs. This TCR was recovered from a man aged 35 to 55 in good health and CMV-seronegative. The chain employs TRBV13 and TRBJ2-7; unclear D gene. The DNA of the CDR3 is TGTGCCAGCAGCTTACTTCTCGGGGAGCAGTACTTC. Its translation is CASSLLLGEQYF.